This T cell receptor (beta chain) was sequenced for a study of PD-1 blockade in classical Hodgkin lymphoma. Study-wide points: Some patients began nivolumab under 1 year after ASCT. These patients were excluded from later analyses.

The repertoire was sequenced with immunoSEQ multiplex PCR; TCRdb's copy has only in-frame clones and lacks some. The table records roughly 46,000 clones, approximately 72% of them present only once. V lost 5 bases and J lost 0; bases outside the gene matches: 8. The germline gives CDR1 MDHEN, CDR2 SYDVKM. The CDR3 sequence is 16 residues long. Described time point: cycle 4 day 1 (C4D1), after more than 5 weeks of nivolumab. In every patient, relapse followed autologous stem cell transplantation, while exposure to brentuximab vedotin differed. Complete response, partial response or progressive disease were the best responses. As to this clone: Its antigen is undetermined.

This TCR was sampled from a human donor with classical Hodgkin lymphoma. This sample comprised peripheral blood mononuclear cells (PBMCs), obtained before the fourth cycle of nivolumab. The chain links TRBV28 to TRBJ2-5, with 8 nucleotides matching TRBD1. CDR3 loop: CASSLTPGGHQETQYF. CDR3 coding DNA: TGTGCCAGCAGTCTAACACCAGGGGGCCACCAAGAGACCCAGTACTTC.